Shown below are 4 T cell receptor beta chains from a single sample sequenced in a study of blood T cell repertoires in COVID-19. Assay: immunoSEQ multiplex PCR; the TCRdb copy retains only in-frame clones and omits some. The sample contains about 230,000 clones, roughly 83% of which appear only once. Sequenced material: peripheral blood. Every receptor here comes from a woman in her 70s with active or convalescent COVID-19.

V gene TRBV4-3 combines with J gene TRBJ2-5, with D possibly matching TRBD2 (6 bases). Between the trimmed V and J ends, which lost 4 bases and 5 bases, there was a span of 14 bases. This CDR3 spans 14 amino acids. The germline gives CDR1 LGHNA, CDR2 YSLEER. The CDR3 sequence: CASSPLGLGETQYF. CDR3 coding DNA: TGCGCCAGCAGCCCCTTGGGACTGGGCGAGACCCAGTACTTC.

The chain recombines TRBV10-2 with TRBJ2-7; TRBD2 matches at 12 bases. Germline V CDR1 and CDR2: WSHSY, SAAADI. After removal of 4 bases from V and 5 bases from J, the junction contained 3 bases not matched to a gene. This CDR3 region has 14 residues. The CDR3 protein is CASSGTSGTDEQYF. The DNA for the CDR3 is TGCGCCAGCAGTGGGACTAGCGGGACCGACGAGCAGTACTTC.

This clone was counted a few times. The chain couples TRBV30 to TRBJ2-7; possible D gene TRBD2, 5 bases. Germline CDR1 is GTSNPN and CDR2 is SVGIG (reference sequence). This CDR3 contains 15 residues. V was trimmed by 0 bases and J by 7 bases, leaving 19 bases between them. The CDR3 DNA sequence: TGTGCCTGGAGTGTAACGGGCGGGCCTACGCGGGAGCAGTACTTC. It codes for CAWSVTGGPTREQYF. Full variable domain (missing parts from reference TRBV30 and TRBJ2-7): SQTIHQWPATLVQPVGSPLSLECTVEGTSNPNLYWYRQAAGRGLQLLFYSVGIGQISSEVPQNLSASRPQDRQFILSSKKLLLSDSGFYLCAWSVTGGPTREQYFGPGTRLTVT.

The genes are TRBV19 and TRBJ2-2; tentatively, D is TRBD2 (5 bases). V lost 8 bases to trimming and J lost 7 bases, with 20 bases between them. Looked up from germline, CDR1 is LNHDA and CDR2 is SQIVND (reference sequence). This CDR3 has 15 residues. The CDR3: CASSPVGSGVGELFF. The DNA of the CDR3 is TGTGCCAGTTCCCCGGTAGGGAGTGGGGTCGGGGAGCTGTTTTTT.